This T cell receptor (beta chain) came from a study of blood T cell repertoires in COVID-19. Study information: Specimens from acute and convalescent COVID-19 originated in the United States, Italy and Spain. Nucleic acid was either cDNA or gDNA, and it came from T cells, B-cell-depleted T cells, or PBMCs.

As handled by the study authors: It was from reference gene primer amplification that nucleated cell counts were estimated. Data came from immunoSEQ multiplex PCR; TCRdb stores just in-frame clones and leaves some out. V and J calls and clone size are as listed in that table; D and trimming were resolved from the DNA. Seen here are 250,000 or so clones, around 90% observed once, and the top ten hold over 0.8%. In its sample, this clone was seen once. The trim removed 8 bases at V and 5 bases at J, leaving 7 bases unmatched. Germline V gene sequence: CDR1 SGHVS, CDR2 FNYEAQ. The CDR3 consists of 14 residues.

The chain combines TRBV7-6 with TRBJ2-7, with 12 bases identical to TRBD1. The sequencing sample was made of peripheral blood. The TCR originated in a man younger than 45 with COVID-19, enrolled during active disease. In nucleotides, the CDR3 is TGTGCCAGCTCCTCCAGGGACAGGGGGCACGAGCAGTACTTC. The encoded protein is CASSSRDRGHEQYF.